This entry is about one TCR beta chain. Its antigen remains unknown. This sample was included in a study of cytomegalovirus exposure and HLA in healthy donors. Overall study results and limits: Solely CMV serostatus was available to characterize immune exposure.

Researchers ran the PCR with 60 Vbeta and 13 Jbeta primers. The repertoire was sequenced with immunoSEQ multiplex PCR; TCRdb's copy has only in-frame clones and lacks some. This table has about 190,000 clones, around 80% appearing once. The CDR3 loop spans 14 amino acids. Germline-derived CDR1 and CDR2 are SGHRS and YFSETQ. Trimming took 0 bases from V and 3 from J, leaving 10 bases between them. The chain uses TRBV5-1 and TRBJ2-7, with D tentatively TRBD2 (6 bases). The TCR comes from a woman under 40 in good health and CMV-seronegative. Sequencing used PBMCs. The CDR3 DNA reads TGCGCCAGCAGCTTGGGGACTACAGACTACGAGCAGTACTTC. This gives the protein CASSLGTTDYEQYF. Variable domain in full (rest from reference TRBV5-1 and TRBJ2-7): KAGVTQTPRYLIKTRGQQVTLSCSPISGHRSVSWYQQTPGQGLQFLFEYFSETQRNKGNFPGRFSGRQFSNSRSEMNVSTLELGDSALYLCASSLGTTDYEQYFGPGTRLTVT.